One sample yielded the 20 T cell receptor beta chains listed below, sequenced in a study of blood T cell repertoires in COVID-19. Clones were sequenced by immunoSEQ multiplex PCR, and TCRdb holds only the in-frame ones, with some missing. The sample has roughly 250,000 clones; roughly 86% are singletons. The sequenced sample was PBMCs or T cells enriched from blood (not recorded which). Every receptor here comes from a woman in her thirties or forties with acute COVID-19.

The chain has TRBV7-9 and TRBJ2-4; 8 nucleotides line up with TRBD1. The CDR3 has 17 amino acids. Germline lookup yields CDR1 SEHNR and CDR2 FQNEAQ (reference sequence). V was pared by 2 bases and J by 0 bases, with 6 bases of the junction left unmatched. CDR3 amino acids: CASSLSGQGLAKNIQYF. CDR3 in DNA: TGTGCCAGCAGCTTATCAGGACAGGGCTTAGCCAAAAACATTCAGTACTTC.

The genes are TRBV6-5 and TRBJ2-6; 8 nucleotides match TRBD1. The CDR3 is made up of 15 amino acids. Trimming took 6 bases from V and 9 from J; bases not matched to a gene: 10. Germline V lookup: CDR1 MNHEY, CDR2 SVGAGI. The CDR3 loop reads CASRQRTGYGNVLTF. Written as DNA, the CDR3 is TGTGCCAGCAGGCAGCGGACAGGGTACGGCAACGTCCTGACTTTC.

The V call is TRBV24-1, the J call TRBJ2-7; 7 nucleotides align to TRBD1. Looked up from germline, CDR1 is KGHDR and CDR2 is SFDVKD. J gave up 5 bases and V 4 bases, and 4 bases lay outside the gene matches. The CDR3 extends over 13 amino acids. The CDR3 DNA is TGTGCCACCAGTGACGCCGGACAGGACGAGCAGTACTTC. Protein: CATSDAGQDEQYF.

The chain employs TRBV5-1 and TRBJ1-1; 7 bases agree with TRBD1. Germline V gene lookup returns CDR1 SGHRS and CDR2 YFSETQ. The V segment lost 4 bases and the J segment 0 bases; nucleotides outside the gene matches: 6. The CDR3 has 15 amino acids. The CDR3 region has the DNA TGCGCCAGCAGCCGATTGACAGGGCTGAACACTGAAGCTTTCTTT. This codes for CASSRLTGLNTEAFF.

This chain connects TRBV5-4 to TRBJ2-1; D possibly corresponds to TRBD1 (6 bases). V shed 7 bases and J shed 5 bases, with 10 bases lying between them. The germline V gene has CDR1 SGHNT and CDR2 YYREEE (reference sequence). The CDR3 runs 12 residues. CDR3 amino acids: CASGWTDNEQFF. The CDR3 DNA reads TGTGCCAGCGGTTGGACAGACAATGAGCAGTTCTTC.

This clone was recorded a few times. The rearrangement links TRBV10-3 to TRBJ1-1; maybe TRBD1 (5 bases). Germline-derived CDR1 and CDR2 are ENHRY and SYGVKD. The length of the CDR3 is 14 residues. V lost 2 bases, J lost 1 base, and 8 bases lay in between. The DNA of the CDR3 is TGTGCCATCAGTGAGGGACATAAGAACACTGAAGCTTTCTTT. Translated: CAISEGHKNTEAFF.

V gene TRBV19 combines with J gene TRBJ1-4; 7 bases fit TRBD1. Per germline, CDR1 LNHDA and CDR2 SQIVND (reference sequence). V gave up 8 bases and J gave up 7 bases; unmatched junction bases: 13. This CDR3 spans 15 amino acids. CDR3 amino acids: CASSKPQGQGEKLFF. In nucleotides, the CDR3 is TGTGCCAGTTCAAAACCACAGGGGCAGGGTGAAAAACTGTTTTTT. Combining the CDR3 with reference TRBV19 and TRBJ1-4 gives the whole variable domain DGGITQSPKYLFRKEGQNVTLSCEQNLNHDAMYWYRQDPGQGLRLIYYSQIVNDFQKGDIAEGYSVSREKKESFPLTVTSAQKNPTAFYLCASSKPQGQGEKLFFGSGTQLSVL.

The chain couples TRBV5-5 to TRBJ2-6; the D is unclear. V lost 4 bases, J lost 0 bases, and 11 bases lay in between. The CDR3 has 16 amino acids. In germline, CDR1 is SGHKS, CDR2 YYEKEE (reference sequence). CDR3 residues: CASSLSLSSGANVLTF. In DNA, the CDR3 is TGTGCCAGCAGCCTATCTTTGAGCTCTGGGGCCAACGTCCTGACTTTC. Looking up the rest from reference TRBV5-5 and TRBJ2-6 gives the full variable domain: DAGVTQSPTHLIKTRGQQVTLRCSPISGHKSVSWYQQVLGQGPQFIFQYYEKEERGRGNFPDRFSARQFPNYSSELNVNALLLGDSALYLCASSLSLSSGANVLTFGAGSRLTVL.

V is TRBV5-4 and J is TRBJ2-1, with D uncertain. From germline, CDR1 is SGHNT and CDR2 YYREEE (reference sequence). V shed 4 bases and J shed 6 bases, with 14 bases lying between them. There are 14 residues in the CDR3. The CDR3 sequence: CASSPPGPSNEQFF. In nucleotides, the CDR3 is TGTGCCAGCAGCCCGCCTGGCCCGTCCAATGAGCAGTTCTTC.

The chain combines TRBV7-8 with TRBJ1-1; 10 bases are shared with TRBD1. This CDR3 is built from 16 residues. V dropped 4 bases and J dropped 3; count of bases not matched to a gene: 8. The germline V gene has CDR1 SGHVS and CDR2 FQNEAQ. The CDR3 DNA follows: TGTGCCAGCAGCTCGACAGGGGGCGGTGAGGACACTGAAGCTTTCTTT. Amino acids: CASSSTGGGEDTEAFF.

The CDR3 loop is CASSPTGGISGTEAFF. The CDR3 DNA reads TGTGCCAGCTCACCTACAGGGGGTATTTCTGGCACTGAAGCTTTCTTT. The chain has TRBV18 and TRBJ1-1, with 8 bases aligning to TRBD1. The germline V gene has CDR1 KGHSH and CDR2 LQKENI. CDR3 length: 16 amino acids. With 3 bases clipped from V and 4 bases from J, the junction kept 10 bases outside the gene matches. Combining the CDR3 with reference TRBV18 and TRBJ1-1 gives the whole variable domain NAGVMQNPRHLVRRRGQEARLRCSPMKGHSHVYWYRQLPEEGLKFMVYLQKENIIDESGMPKERFSAEFPKEGPSILRIQQVVRGDSAAYFCASSPTGGISGTEAFFGQGTRLTVV.

The chain couples TRBV6-5 to TRBJ2-7, with a possible D match to TRBD2 (5 bases). Germline V gives CDR1 MNHEY, CDR2 SVGAGI. Trimming cost V 0 bases and J 3 bases, with 15 bases left between them. This CDR3 is built from 16 residues. In nucleotides, the CDR3 is TGTGCCAGCAGTTACTCGAAAGCAGGAGGTAGCTACGAGCAGTACTTC. Translating it yields CASSYSKAGGSYEQYF.

The chain is built from TRBV9 and TRBJ2-2, with 7 bases lining up with TRBD2. V lost 0 bases and J lost 4; bases outside the gene matches: 9. Germline lookup yields CDR1 SGDLS and CDR2 YYNGEE. The CDR3 is made up of 17 amino acids. In DNA form, the CDR3 reads TGTGCCAGCAGCGTAGGGCCCCGGACTAGTAGCACCGGGGAGCTGTTTTTT. Its protein is CASSVGPRTSSTGELFF.

This clone was observed a handful of times. CDR3: CASSAGGRAYEQYF. The CDR3 bases are TGTGCCAGCAGCGCGGGGGGGAGGGCCTACGAGCAGTACTTC. This chain uses TRBV5-4 with TRBJ2-7; TRBD2 aligns across 9 bases. Germline CDR1 SGHNT, CDR2 YYREEE (reference sequence). The length of the CDR3 is 14 residues. The trim removed 4 bases at V and 2 bases at J, leaving 4 bases unmatched.

This chain uses TRBV11-3 with TRBJ1-6; D is perhaps TRBD1 (6 bases). Per the germline V gene, CDR1 is SGHNT and CDR2 is YENEEA. V was trimmed by 5 bases and J by 9 bases, leaving 14 bases between them. The CDR3 covers 14 residues. CDR3 in amino acids: CASSGQSRFSPLHF. Written as DNA, the CDR3 is TGTGCCAGCAGCGGACAGTCGCGATTTTCACCCCTCCACTTT.

The CDR3 DNA reads TGTGCCAGCAGTGAATGGGGGGTTGTGGACTATGGCTACACCTTC. Protein product: CASSEWGVVDYGYTF. J is TRBJ1-2 and V is TRBV2; possible D gene TRBD1, 5 bases. V was shortened by 2 bases and J by 3 bases, with 13 bases between the two germline ends. Germline V gives CDR1 SNHLY, CDR2 FYNNEI. CDR3 length: 15 residues. The variable domain in full, completed from reference TRBV2 and TRBJ1-2, reads EPEVTQTPSHQVTQMGQEVILRCVPISNHLYFYWYRQILGQKVEFLVSFYNNEISEKSEIFDDQFSVERPDGSNFTLKIRSTKLEDSAMYFCASSEWGVVDYGYTFGSGTRLTVV.

A few counts support this clone. This chain uses TRBV29-1 with TRBJ2-5, with a weak D call TRBD1 (5 bases). This CDR3 comprises 16 residues. V lost 2 bases and J lost 4, with 20 bases in between. Per germline, CDR1 SQVTM and CDR2 ANQGSEA. The CDR3 here is CSVERSDTPTGETQYF. The DNA of the CDR3 is TGCAGCGTTGAACGTTCGGACACCCCAACCGGAGAGACCCAGTACTTC.

The J gene is TRBJ1-6, the V gene TRBV7-8; no clear D gene. The CDR3 covers 14 residues. The V and J ends lost 5 bases and 10 bases respectively, with 15 bases between them. Germline lookup yields CDR1 SGHVS and CDR2 FQNEAQ. CDR3 coding DNA: TGTGCCAGCAGCCCCCACATGGAGGCCTCACCCCTCCACTTT. This codes for CASSPHMEASPLHF.

The V gene is TRBV7-9, the J gene TRBJ2-7, with D possibly being TRBD1 (5 bases). V lost 0 bases and J lost 6, with 12 bases in between. Germline CDR1 reads SEHNR; CDR2 reads FQNEAQ (reference sequence). The CDR3 sequence is 14 residues long. CDR3 nucleotide sequence: TGTGCCAGCAGCTTAGCTGGCAGGGTGCTCGAGCAGTACTTC. Translating gives CASSLAGRVLEQYF.

The V gene is TRBV19, the J gene TRBJ2-1; 10 nucleotides align to TRBD1. Germline assignment: CDR1 LNHDA and CDR2 SQIVND (reference sequence). J was trimmed by 3 bases and V by 5 bases; bases with no gene match: 4. The length of the CDR3 is 15 residues. CDR3 DNA: TGTGCCAGTAGTGACCGGGACAGGGGCTACAATGAGCAGTTCTTC. Protein: CASSDRDRGYNEQFF.